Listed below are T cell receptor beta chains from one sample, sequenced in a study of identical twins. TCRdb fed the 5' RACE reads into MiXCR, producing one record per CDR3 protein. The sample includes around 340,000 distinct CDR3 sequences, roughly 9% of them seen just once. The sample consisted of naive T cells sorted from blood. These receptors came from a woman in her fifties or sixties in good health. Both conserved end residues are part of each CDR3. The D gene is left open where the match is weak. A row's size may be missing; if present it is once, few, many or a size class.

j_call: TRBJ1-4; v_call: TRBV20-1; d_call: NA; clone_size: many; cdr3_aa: CSARNTVFELFF; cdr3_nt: TGCAGTGCTAGAAACACGGTTTTTGAACTGTTTTTT
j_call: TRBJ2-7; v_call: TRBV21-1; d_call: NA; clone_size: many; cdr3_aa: CASSKGQSSYEQYF; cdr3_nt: TGTGCCAGCAGCAAGGGACAGTCTTCCTACGAGCAGTACTTC
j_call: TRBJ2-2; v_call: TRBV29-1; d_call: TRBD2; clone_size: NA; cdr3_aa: CSVGGLAGVTGELFF; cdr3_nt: TGCAGCGTAGGAGGACTAGCGGGAGTCACCGGGGAGCTGTTTTTT
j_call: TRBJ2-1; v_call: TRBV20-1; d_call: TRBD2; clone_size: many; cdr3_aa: CSASLLAGAGEQFF; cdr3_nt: TGCAGTGCTAGCCTCCTAGCGGGAGCCGGTGAGCAGTTCTTC
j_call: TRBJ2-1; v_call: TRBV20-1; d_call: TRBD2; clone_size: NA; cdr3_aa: CSAPGTSGSLNEQFF; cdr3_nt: TGCAGTGCCCCCGGGACTAGCGGGAGTTTGAATGAGCAGTTCTTC
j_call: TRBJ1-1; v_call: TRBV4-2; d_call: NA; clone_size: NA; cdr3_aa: CASSQVQGLATEAFF; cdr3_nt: TGTGCCAGCAGCCAAGTTCAGGGGTTGGCCACTGAAGCTTTCTTT
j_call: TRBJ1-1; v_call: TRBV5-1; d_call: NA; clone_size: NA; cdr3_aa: CASSYNRGSTEAFF; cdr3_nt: TGCGCCAGCAGCTATAACCGAGGGAGCACTGAAGCTTTCTTT
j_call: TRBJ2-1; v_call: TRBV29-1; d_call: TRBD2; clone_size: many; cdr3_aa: CSSQGSQRGPYNEQFF; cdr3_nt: TGCAGCTCTCAAGGATCCCAGCGGGGACCCTACAATGAGCAGTTCTTC
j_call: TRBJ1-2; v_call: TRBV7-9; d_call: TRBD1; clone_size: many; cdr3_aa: CASSLAGGPTGSYTF; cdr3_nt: TGTGCCAGCAGCTTAGCGGGCGGCCCGACAGGGAGCTACACCTTC
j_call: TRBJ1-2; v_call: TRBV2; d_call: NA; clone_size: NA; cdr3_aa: CASSGDRIYGYTF; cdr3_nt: TGTGCCAGCAGCGGCGACAGAATCTATGGCTACACCTTC
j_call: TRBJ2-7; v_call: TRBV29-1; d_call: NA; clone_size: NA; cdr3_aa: CSAYTQGSVGYEQYF; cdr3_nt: TGCAGCGCATACACGCAGGGGTCGGTAGGTTACGAGCAGTACTTC
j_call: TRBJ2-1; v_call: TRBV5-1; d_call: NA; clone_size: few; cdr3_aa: CASRRESRSYNEQFF; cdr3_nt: TGCGCCAGCAGAAGGGAGTCTAGATCCTACAATGAGCAGTTCTTC
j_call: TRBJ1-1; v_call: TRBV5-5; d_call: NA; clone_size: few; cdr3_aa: CASSLAAGATEAFF; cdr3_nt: TGTGCCAGCAGCTTGGCCGCGGGCGCTACTGAAGCTTTCTTT
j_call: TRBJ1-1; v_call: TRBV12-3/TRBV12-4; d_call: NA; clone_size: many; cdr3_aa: CASSPWKGGPTEAFF; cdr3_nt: TGTGCCAGCAGTCCCTGGAAGGGGGGACCCACTGAAGCTTTCTTT
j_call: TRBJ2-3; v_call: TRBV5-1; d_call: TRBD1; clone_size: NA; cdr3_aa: CASSSGTGDTDTQYF; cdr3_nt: TGCGCCAGCAGCTCCGGGACAGGGGACACAGATACGCAGTATTTT
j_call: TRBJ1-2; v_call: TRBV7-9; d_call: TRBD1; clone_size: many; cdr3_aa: CASSVQGAPDGYTF; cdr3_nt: TGTGCCAGCAGCGTGCAGGGGGCGCCGGATGGCTACACCTTC
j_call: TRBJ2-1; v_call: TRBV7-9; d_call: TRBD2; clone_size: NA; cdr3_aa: CASSPREGEYNEQFF; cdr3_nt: TGTGCCAGCAGCCCGCGGGAGGGGGAATACAATGAGCAGTTCTTC
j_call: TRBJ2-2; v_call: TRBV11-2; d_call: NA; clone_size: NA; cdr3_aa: CASSPGGRGSAGELFF; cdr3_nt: TGTGCCAGCAGCCCCGGAGGAAGGGGAAGCGCCGGGGAGCTGTTTTTT
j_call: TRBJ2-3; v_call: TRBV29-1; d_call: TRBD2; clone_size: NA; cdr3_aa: CSVFVAGSSADTQYF; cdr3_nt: TGCAGCGTTTTCGTAGCGGGAAGCAGCGCAGATACGCAGTATTTT
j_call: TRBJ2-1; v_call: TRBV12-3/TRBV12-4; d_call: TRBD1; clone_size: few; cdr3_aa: CASSFRDSLNEQFF; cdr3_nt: TGTGCCAGCAGTTTTCGGGACAGTCTAAATGAGCAGTTCTTC
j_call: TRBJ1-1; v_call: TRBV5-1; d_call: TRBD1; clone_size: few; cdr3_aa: CASSTGQGASNTEAFF; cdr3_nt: TGCGCCAGCAGCACCGGACAGGGGGCCTCAAACACTGAAGCTTTCTTT
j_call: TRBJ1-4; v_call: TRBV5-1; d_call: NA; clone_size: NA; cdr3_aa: CASSLEGHPAEKLFF; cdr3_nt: TGCGCCAGCAGCTTGGAAGGACACCCGGCGGAAAAACTGTTTTTT
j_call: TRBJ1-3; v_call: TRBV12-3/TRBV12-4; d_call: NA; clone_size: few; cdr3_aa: CASSFGSLFGGTGNTIYF; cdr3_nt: TGTGCCAGCAGTTTTGGATCTTTATTTGGGGGGACTGGAAACACCATATATTTT
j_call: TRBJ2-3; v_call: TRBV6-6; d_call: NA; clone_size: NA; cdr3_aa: CASTPKTRRRDTQYF; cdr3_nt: TGTGCCAGCACCCCTAAGACACGTAGGCGGGATACGCAGTATTTT
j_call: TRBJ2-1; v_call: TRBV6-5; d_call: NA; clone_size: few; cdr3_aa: CASSVQGGYNEQFF; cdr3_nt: TGTGCCAGCAGTGTACAGGGTGGCTACAATGAGCAGTTCTTC
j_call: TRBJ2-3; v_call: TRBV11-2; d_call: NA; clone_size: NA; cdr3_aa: CASSPQPYTQYF; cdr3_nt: TGTGCCAGCAGCCCCCAGCCTTATACGCAGTATTTT
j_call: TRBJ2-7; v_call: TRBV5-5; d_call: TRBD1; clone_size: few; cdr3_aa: CASSRDSLSEQYF; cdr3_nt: TGTGCCAGCAGCCGGGACAGTTTGAGCGAGCAGTACTTC
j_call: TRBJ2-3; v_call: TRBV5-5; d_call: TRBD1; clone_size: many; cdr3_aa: CASSLQGRVSDTQYF; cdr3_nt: TGTGCCAGCAGCTTACAGGGGAGAGTTTCAGATACGCAGTATTTT
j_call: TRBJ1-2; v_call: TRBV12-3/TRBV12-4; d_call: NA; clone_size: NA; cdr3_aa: CASSDDTRGYTF; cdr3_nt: TGTGCCAGCAGTGACGACACGCGTGGCTACACCTTC
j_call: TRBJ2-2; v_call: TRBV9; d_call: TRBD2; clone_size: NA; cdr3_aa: CASSVVGGVWSTGELFF; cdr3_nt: TGTGCCAGCAGCGTAGTTGGGGGGGTATGGTCTACCGGGGAGCTGTTTTTT
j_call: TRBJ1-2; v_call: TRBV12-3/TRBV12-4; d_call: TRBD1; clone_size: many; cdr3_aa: CASRSRQGADGYTF; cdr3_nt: TGTGCCAGCAGGTCGAGACAGGGGGCAGACGGCTACACCTTC
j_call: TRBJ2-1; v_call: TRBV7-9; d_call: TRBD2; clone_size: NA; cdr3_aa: CASSSTREAPNEQFF; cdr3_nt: TGTGCCAGCAGCTCGACGCGGGAGGCCCCCAATGAGCAGTTCTTC
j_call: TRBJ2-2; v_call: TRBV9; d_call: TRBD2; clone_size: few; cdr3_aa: CASSVVSGRARGELFF; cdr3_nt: TGTGCCAGCAGCGTAGTTAGCGGGAGGGCCCGCGGGGAGCTGTTTTTT
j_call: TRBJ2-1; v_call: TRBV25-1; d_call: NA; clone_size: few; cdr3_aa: CATTLRADRNEQFF; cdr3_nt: TGTGCCACCACCCTGAGGGCGGATCGCAATGAGCAGTTCTTC
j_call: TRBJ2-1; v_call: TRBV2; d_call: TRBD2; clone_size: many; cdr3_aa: CASSQDSGRKGYNEQFF; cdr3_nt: TGTGCCAGCAGTCAAGATAGCGGGAGAAAGGGTTACAATGAGCAGTTCTTC
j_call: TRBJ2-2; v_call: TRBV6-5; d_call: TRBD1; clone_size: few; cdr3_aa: CASSYRISQGAFPFGELFF; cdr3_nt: TGTGCCAGCAGTTACCGAATATCACAGGGGGCTTTCCCGTTCGGGGAGCTGTTTTTT
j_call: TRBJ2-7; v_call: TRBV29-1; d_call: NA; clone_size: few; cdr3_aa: CSVGLGGEDYEQYF; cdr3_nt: TGCAGCGTCGGGCTCGGGGGTGAGGACTACGAGCAGTACTTC
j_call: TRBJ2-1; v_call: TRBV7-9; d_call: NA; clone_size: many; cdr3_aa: CASSLGDSSYNEQFF; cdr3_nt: TGTGCCAGCAGCTTAGGAGACAGCTCCTACAATGAGCAGTTCTTC
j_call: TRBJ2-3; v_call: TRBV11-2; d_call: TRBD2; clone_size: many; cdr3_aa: CASSLEAGPDTQYF; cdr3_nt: TGTGCCAGCAGCTTAGAAGCGGGACCAGATACGCAGTATTTT
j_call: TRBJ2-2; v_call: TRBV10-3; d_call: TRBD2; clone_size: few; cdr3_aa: CASGLASNTGELFF; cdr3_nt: TGTGCCAGCGGACTAGCCTCCAACACCGGGGAGCTGTTTTTT
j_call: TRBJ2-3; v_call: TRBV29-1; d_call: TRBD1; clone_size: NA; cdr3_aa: CSLLNRGTTDTQYF; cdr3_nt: TGCAGCCTCCTTAACAGGGGAACAACGGATACGCAGTATTTT
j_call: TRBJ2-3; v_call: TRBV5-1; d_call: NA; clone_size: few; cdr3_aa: CASSLANPPTDTQYF; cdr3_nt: TGCGCCAGCAGCTTGGCGAATCCACCCACAGATACGCAGTATTTT
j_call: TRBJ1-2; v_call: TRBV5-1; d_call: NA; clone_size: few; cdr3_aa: CASSLVGRGAYGYTF; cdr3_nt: TGCGCCAGCAGCTTGGTGGGCAGGGGTGCCTATGGCTACACCTTC
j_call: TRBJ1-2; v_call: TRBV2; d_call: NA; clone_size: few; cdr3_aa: CASTTISGEKGGYTF; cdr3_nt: TGTGCCAGCACGACGATTTCAGGGGAGAAGGGAGGCTACACCTTC